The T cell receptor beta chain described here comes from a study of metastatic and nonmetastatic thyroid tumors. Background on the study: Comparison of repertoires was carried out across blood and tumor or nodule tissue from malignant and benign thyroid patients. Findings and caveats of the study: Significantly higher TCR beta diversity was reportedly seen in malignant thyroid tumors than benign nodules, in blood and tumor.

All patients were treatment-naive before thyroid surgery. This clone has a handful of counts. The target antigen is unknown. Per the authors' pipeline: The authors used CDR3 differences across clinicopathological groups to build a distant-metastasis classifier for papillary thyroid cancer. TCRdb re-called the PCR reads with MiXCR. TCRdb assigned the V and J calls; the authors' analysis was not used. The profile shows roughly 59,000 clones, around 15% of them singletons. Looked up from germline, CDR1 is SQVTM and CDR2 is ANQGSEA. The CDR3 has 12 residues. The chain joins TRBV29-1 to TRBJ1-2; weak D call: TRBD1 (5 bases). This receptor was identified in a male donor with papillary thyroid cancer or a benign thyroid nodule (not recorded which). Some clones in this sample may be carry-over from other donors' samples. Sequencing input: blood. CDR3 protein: CRVPLGGDGYTF. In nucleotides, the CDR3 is TGCAGAGTACCCCTCGGGGGGGATGGCTACACCTTC. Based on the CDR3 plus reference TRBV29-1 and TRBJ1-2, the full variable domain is SAVISQKPSRDICQRGTSLTIQCQVDSQVTMMFWYRQQPGQSLTLIATANQGSEATYESGFVIDKFPISRPNLTFSTLTVSNMSPEDSSIYLCRVPLGGDGYTFGSGTRLTVV.